These T cell receptor beta chains were read from a single sample in a study of human T cells and chemical hapten exposure. TCRdb analysed the RACE reads with MiXCR anew, one entry per CDR3 protein. The table lists about 120,000 distinct CDR3 sequences, about 11% of them singletons. The source was whole blood, collected in connection with sensitization to the hapten diphenylcyclopropenone (DPC). The source is a woman aged 50 to 60 with alopecia areata. Some clones in this sample may be carry-over from other donors' samples. CDR3s include the opening cysteine and the closing phenylalanine or tryptophan. D genes are given only for firm matches. Size tells how often a clone was seen (once, few, many) or the class of an expanded clone, and some rows leave it out.

clone size,D gene,J gene,V gene,CDR3 protein,CDR3 DNA
many,-,TRBJ1-3,TRBV12-3/TRBV12-4,CASSFRTTGNTIYF,TGTGCCAGCAGTTTTCGGACAACTGGAAACACCATATATTTT
many,-,TRBJ2-3,TRBV30,CAWAGFLADTQYF,TGTGCCTGGGCAGGGTTCTTAGCAGATACGCAGTATTTT
-,-,TRBJ2-6,TRBV4-1,CASSHLRAGANVLTF,TGCGCCAGCAGCCACCTCAGGGCTGGGGCCAACGTCCTGACTTTC
-,TRBD2,TRBJ2-2,TRBV10-3,CAIAGDLNTGELFF,TGTGCCATCGCGGGAGACTTAAACACCGGGGAGCTGTTTTTT
few,TRBD1,TRBJ2-7,TRBV24-1,CATSDPSGTGDEQYF,TGTGCCACCAGTGACCCCTCCGGGACAGGGGACGAGCAGTACTTC
many,-,TRBJ1-2,TRBV3-1,CASSQDARRAYGYTF,TGTGCCAGCAGCCAAGATGCGAGAAGAGCCTATGGCTACACCTTC
few,-,TRBJ2-1,TRBV6-5,CASSQTGTLSYNEQFF,TGTGCCAGCAGTCAAACCGGGACCCTTTCCTACAATGAGCAGTTCTTC
few,-,TRBJ1-5,TRBV18,CASSPWPGGRQPQHF,TGTGCCAGCTCACCATGGCCCGGGGGTCGTCAGCCCCAGCATTTT
few,-,TRBJ1-1,TRBV7-2,CASSRAGARTEAFF,TGTGCCAGCAGCCGCGCCGGGGCGCGTACTGAAGCTTTCTTT
few,-,TRBJ2-5,TRBV28,CASSPGSWAETQYF,TGTGCCAGCAGTCCCGGGTCCTGGGCAGAGACCCAGTACTTC